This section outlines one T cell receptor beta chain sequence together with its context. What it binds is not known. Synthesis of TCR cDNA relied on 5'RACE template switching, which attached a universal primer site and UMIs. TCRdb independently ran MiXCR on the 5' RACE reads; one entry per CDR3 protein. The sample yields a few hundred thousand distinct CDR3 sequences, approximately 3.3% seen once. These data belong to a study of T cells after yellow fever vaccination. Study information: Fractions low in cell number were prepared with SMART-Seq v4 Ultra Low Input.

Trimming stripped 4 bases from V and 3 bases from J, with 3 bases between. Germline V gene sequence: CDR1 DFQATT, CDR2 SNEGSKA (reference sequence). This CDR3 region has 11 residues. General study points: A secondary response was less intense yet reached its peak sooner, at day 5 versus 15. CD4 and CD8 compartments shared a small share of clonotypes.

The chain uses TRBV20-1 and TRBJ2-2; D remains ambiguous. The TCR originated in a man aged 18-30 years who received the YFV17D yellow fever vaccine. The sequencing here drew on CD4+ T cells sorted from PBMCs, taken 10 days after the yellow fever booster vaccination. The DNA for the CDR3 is TGCAGTGCTACCGACACCGGGGAGCTGTTTTTT. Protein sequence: CSATDTGELFF.